This T cell receptor beta chain was sequenced during a study of shared clonotypes between healthy human individuals. Study in general: A couple of women and three men aged 18 to 49 made up the donors.

Assay execution took place at the deep level. Sequencing used immunoSEQ multiplex PCR; TCRdb keeps in-frame clones, though not all of them. The data show about 590,000 clones, with nearly 97% seen just once and 0.11% held by the top ten. As defined, naive CD8 cells were CD45RO-negative and positively selected for CCR7, with terminally differentiated effector memory CD45RA+ cells excluded. After removal of 10 bases from V and 2 bases from J, the junction contained 4 bases not matched to a gene. The CDR3 totals 13 residues. CDR1 and CDR2 from the germline V gene are MDHEN and SYDVKM. Of note for this clone: What it binds is unknown.

Study results and caveats: Clonotype sharing levels among donors were expected to vary with sequencing depth. The small donor group covered limited genetic and exposure diversity.

The sequence was collected from a woman between 25 and 40 years old in good health. V is TRBV28 and J is TRBJ2-1, with TRBD2 identical over 8 bases. Source material: naive CD8+ T cells sorted from blood. CDR3 nucleotide sequence: TGTGCCACCCGAGCGGGAGCCTACAATGAGCAGTTCTTC. Translation: CATRAGAYNEQFF.